These T cell receptor beta chains were read from a single sample in a study of blood T cell repertoires in COVID-19. Profiled with immunoSEQ multiplex PCR; TCRdb holds only in-frame clones, not every one. The sample holds 150,000 to 200,000 clones, roughly 86% seen once. Sequenced: peripheral blood. These receptors were taken from a woman aged 30 to 39 with active or convalescent COVID-19. Each CDR3 is given with its conserved first and last residue. Each record gives: J gene, D gene, clone size, CDR3 length, V gene, CDR3 DNA, CDR3 protein. A D gene is named only where the DNA matches it firmly. Not every row has a clone size; where given, it reads once, few, many or a size class.

TRBJ1-2 TRBD1 few 14 TRBV2 TGTGCCAGCAGTAACGACAGGGGGAACTATGGCTACACCTTC CASSNDRGNYGYTF
TRBJ1-2 TRBD1 NA 14 TRBV9 TGTGCCAGCAGCGTAGGCCAGGGGGGCTATGGCTACACCTTC CASSVGQGGYGYTF
TRBJ2-5 NA few 14 TRBV7-7 TGTGCTAGCAGCTCGAACCGGGACTCAGAGACCCAGTACTTC CASSSNRDSETQYF
TRBJ2-3 NA NA 13 TRBV19 TGTGCCAGTTCCCCCCGGGGTGGGGACACTCTCCTTTTT CASSPRGGDTLLF
TRBJ1-1 TRBD1 NA 13 TRBV6-5 TGTGCCAGCAGTTACTTCGGACAGGGTGAAGCTTTCTTT CASSYFGQGEAFF
TRBJ2-1 TRBD2 NA 14 TRBV6-5 TGTGCCAGCAGTTACTCGACTAGCGCCGCTGAGCAGTTCTTC CASSYSTSAAEQFF
TRBJ2-7 NA NA 13 TRBV2 TGTGCCAGCAGGACAGGTCGCACCTACGAGCAGTACTTC CASRTGRTYEQYF
TRBJ1-1 TRBD1 NA 14 TRBV9 TGTGCCAGCAGCCAACAGGGGAAGAACACTGAAGCTTTCTTT CASSQQGKNTEAFF
TRBJ2-1 NA NA 12 TRBV5-1 TGCGCCAGCAGCAAGGACAGCCTTGAGCAGTTCTTC CASSKDSLEQFF
TRBJ2-7 NA few 11 TRBV20-1 TGCAGTGCTGCACAGGGATACGAGCAGTACTTC CSAAQGYEQYF
TRBJ1-5 NA NA 13 TRBV18 TGTGCCAGCTCACCTTTGGAGAATCAGCCCCAGCATTTT CASSPLENQPQHF
TRBJ1-2 NA NA 14 TRBV2 TGTGCCAGCAGTAGGGGGGGCGCGAGCTATGGCTACACCTTC CASSRGGASYGYTF
TRBJ1-3 NA NA 17 TRBV3-1/TRBV3-2 TGTGCCAGCAGCCAGGGAAACAGGAAGAGCTCTGGAAACACCATATATTTT CASSQGNRKSSGNTIYF
TRBJ1-2 NA NA 14 TRBV30 TGTGCCTGGAGTGTACAGCCGGACAGCTATGGCTACACCTTC CAWSVQPDSYGYTF
TRBJ1-4 NA NA 16 TRBV10-3 TGTGCCATCAGTGAGTCGGGGGGGCTCGTGGATGAAAAACTGTTTTTT CAISESGGLVDEKLFF
TRBJ1-4 NA NA 17 TRBV3-1/TRBV3-2 TGTGCCAGCAGCCAAGATCGCACAGGGTTCCTGAATGAAAAACTGTTTTTT CASSQDRTGFLNEKLFF
TRBJ2-7 TRBD2 NA 16 TRBV7-2 TGTGCCAGCAGCCTGGGACTAGCGGGAGGGGCGGGGGAGCAGTACTTC CASSLGLAGGAGEQYF
TRBJ2-6 TRBD1 NA 15 TRBV6-5 TGTGCCAGCAGTAGACAGGGGCCTGGGGCCAACGTCCTGACTTTC CASSRQGPGANVLTF
TRBJ2-3 TRBD2 NA 18 TRBV18 TGTGCCAGCTCACCACTCGGACTAGCGGGAGTCTCCACCGATACGCAGTATTTT CASSPLGLAGVSTDTQYF
TRBJ2-4 NA NA 12 TRBV19 TGTGCCAGTAGTATAGGTGCGAACATTCAGTACTTC CASSIGANIQYF
TRBJ1-5 NA NA 13 TRBV28 TGTGCCAGCCAGGTAGTGGGCAATCAGCCCCAGCATTTT CASQVVGNQPQHF
TRBJ1-1 NA NA 13 TRBV3-1/TRBV3-2 TGTGCCAGCAGCCCGGGAGGGGTCACTGAAGCTTTCTTT CASSPGGVTEAFF
TRBJ2-2 NA NA 13 TRBV12-3/TRBV12-4 TGTGCCACCACAGGCGTCAACACCGGGGAGCTGTTTTTT CATTGVNTGELFF
TRBJ1-3 NA NA 15 TRBV6-6 TGTGCCAGCAGTCTTCCAGGGGTGGCTGGAAACACCATATATTTT CASSLPGVAGNTIYF
TRBJ1-1 TRBD1 NA 17 TRBV5-4 TGTGCCAGCACCGCCGGGACAGGGGGCCGTCAGGACACTGAAGCTTTCTTT CASTAGTGGRQDTEAFF
TRBJ2-6 NA NA 16 TRBV9 TGTGCCAGCAGCGGACCTCATAGCTCCGGGGCCAACGTCCTGACTTTC CASSGPHSSGANVLTF
TRBJ2-7 TRBD1 NA 14 TRBV18 TGTGCCAGCTCACCCGGGACAGGGGTAGACGAGCAGTACTTC CASSPGTGVDEQYF
TRBJ1-6 NA NA 14 TRBV6-5 TGTGCCAGCGCCAGGCGATCCTATAATTCACCCCTCCACTTT CASARRSYNSPLHF
TRBJ1-4 NA NA 15 TRBV19 TGTGCCAGTAGTACTTCGACAAGGGGAATCGAAAAACTGTTTTTT CASSTSTRGIEKLFF
TRBJ1-2 TRBD1 NA 14 TRBV5-8 TGTGCCATGGAGTGGACAGGGAATTTCTATGGCTACACCTTC CAMEWTGNFYGYTF
TRBJ2-5 NA NA 13 TRBV5-6 TGTGCCAGCAGCTTAGTAACTCAAGAGACCCAGTACTTC CASSLVTQETQYF
TRBJ1-5 TRBD1 NA 13 TRBV29-1 TGCAGCGTCCCTGGACAGGGGGAGCAGCCCCAGCATTTT CSVPGQGEQPQHF
TRBJ1-1 TRBD1 NA 14 TRBV6-5 TGTGCCGGCGGGACAGGAGTTTCTTTTACTGAAGCTTTCTTT CAGGTGVSFTEAFF
TRBJ1-1 NA NA 18 TRBV30 TGTGCCTGGAGTGCCAAAAACAATTATTGGACGGGAAACACTGAAGCTTTCTTT CAWSAKNNYWTGNTEAFF
TRBJ2-2 TRBD1 NA 13 TRBV10-1 TGCGCCAGCATGAGGGGGCAGGGCGGGGAGCTGTTTTTT CASMRGQGGELFF
TRBJ1-4 TRBD1 once 13 TRBV9 TGTGCCAGCAGCGGGGACAGTCCTGAAAAACTGTTTTTT CASSGDSPEKLFF
TRBJ1-2 TRBD1 once 13 TRBV18 TGTGCCAGCTCACCCACAGGGGCGGATGGCTACACCTTC CASSPTGADGYTF
TRBJ2-5 NA NA 11 TRBV10-3 TGTGCCAGCGCGGAGAGAGAGACCCAGTACTTC CASAERETQYF
TRBJ1-3 NA NA 14 TRBV11-2 TGTGCCAGCAGCTTAGGAGGGTATGGAAACACCATATATTTT CASSLGGYGNTIYF
TRBJ2-3 TRBD1 NA 17 TRBV5-1 TGCGCCAGCAGCTTGGGTTTTACAGGGGGCTTTACAGATACGCAGTATTTT CASSLGFTGGFTDTQYF
TRBJ1-1 TRBD1 NA 17 TRBV7-2 TGTGCCAGCAGCTCCCACAGGGGGGGAGAGTGGATCGCTGAAGCTTTCTTT CASSSHRGGEWIAEAFF
TRBJ2-7 NA NA 13 TRBV7-2 TGTGCCAGCAGACCGCCTGGGCTGGGCGAGCAGTACTTC CASRPPGLGEQYF
TRBJ1-6 TRBD1 NA 14 TRBV27 TGTGCCAGCAGTTTTTGGCAGGGGGACTCACCCCTCCACTTT CASSFWQGDSPLHF
TRBJ2-2 TRBD1 NA 15 TRBV6-5 TGTGCCAGCAAACCGGCAGGGGGCATCACCGGGGAGCTGTTTTTT CASKPAGGITGELFF
TRBJ2-3 NA NA 15 TRBV11-2 TGTGCCAGCAGCTCCTTACAGGGCCGCACAGATACGCAGTATTTT CASSSLQGRTDTQYF
TRBJ2-7 TRBD1 NA 15 TRBV19 TGTGCCAGTACCCCCGGGACAGGATCTCTATACGAGCAGTACTTC CASTPGTGSLYEQYF
TRBJ2-4 TRBD1 once 18 TRBV15 TGTGCCACCAGCAGCGTACTACAGGGGGATCTAGCCAAAAACATTCAGTACTTC CATSSVLQGDLAKNIQYF
TRBJ1-2 NA NA 13 TRBV20-1 TGCAGTGCTAGTACTGGTCCTAACTATGGCTACACCTTC CSASTGPNYGYTF
TRBJ1-2 TRBD1 NA 15 TRBV9 TGTGCCAGCAGCCCCGACCAGGGGGTCCCTTATGGCTACACCTTC CASSPDQGVPYGYTF
TRBJ2-3 TRBD2 NA 16 TRBV5-1 TGCGCCAGCAGCTTGGAGGCGGGAGGCCTGGCAGATACGCAGTATTTT CASSLEAGGLADTQYF
TRBJ2-1 TRBD2 NA 16 TRBV5-1 TGCGCCAGCAGCTTGTCGGGCGGGAGTACCTACAATGAGCAGTTCTTC CASSLSGGSTYNEQFF
TRBJ2-7 TRBD1 NA 16 TRBV27 TGTGCCAGCAGCGTAGATACAGGGGGCCTTTCCTACGAGCAGTACTTC CASSVDTGGLSYEQYF
TRBJ2-3 NA once 16 TRBV3-1/TRBV3-2 TGTGCCAGCAGCCATGTAAGGAGAATCGGGACAGATACGCAGTATTTT CASSHVRRIGTDTQYF
TRBJ1-2 NA NA 10 TRBV20-1 TGCAGTGCTGGGGGGGTAGGAGACACCTTC CSAGGVGDTF
TRBJ1-5 TRBD1 NA 19 TRBV6-2/TRBV6-3 TGTGCCAGCAGTTACCCGCCGGGACAGGTGATTTATAGCAATCAGCCCCAGCATTTT CASSYPPGQVIYSNQPQHF
TRBJ1-5 TRBD1 NA 10 TRBV6-5 TGTGCCATTTCGGACAGGGTTAAACATTTT CAISDRVKHF
TRBJ1-4 NA NA 14 TRBV2 TGTGCCAGCGGGGACGTCGGGGGAAATGAAAAACTGTTTTTT CASGDVGGNEKLFF
TRBJ2-3 NA NA 12 TRBV12-3/TRBV12-4 TGTGCCAGCACGGACTACACAGATACGCAGTATTTT CASTDYTDTQYF
TRBJ2-7 NA NA 13 TRBV7-6 TGTGCCAGCAGCTTAACTGGGCAGGGCGAGCAGTACTTC CASSLTGQGEQYF
TRBJ2-6 NA NA 13 TRBV10-2 TGCGCCAGCTACAGCTCTGGGGCCAACGTCCTGACTTTC CASYSSGANVLTF